This is a list of T cell receptor beta chains from one sample in a study of blood T cell repertoires in COVID-19. Measured with immunoSEQ multiplex PCR; TCRdb has only the in-frame clones, and not every one. The sample has about 120,000 clones, around 86% seen once. The sample taken for sequencing was peripheral blood. These receptors were taken from a woman aged 80 or over with acute or convalescent COVID-19. The CDR3 runs from the conserved cysteine through the conserved F or W. D genes are given only for firm matches. Clone size is not always given. Where it is, it says once, few, many or a class for expanded clones.

D gene	clone size	V gene	J gene	CDR3 DNA	CDR3 protein
-	-	TRBV29-1	TRBJ2-3	TGCAGCGTCAAGGCAGCATCAGGTACGCAGTATTTT	CSVKAASGTQYF
TRBD1	-	TRBV27	TRBJ2-3	TGTGCCAGCAGTTTAAGGTTAGGGGGCGTTAGGGGAGATACGCAGTATTTT	CASSLRLGGVRGDTQYF
-	-	TRBV14	TRBJ1-1	TGTGCCAGCAGCATAATGGGAGGCAGGACTGAAGCTTTCTTT	CASSIMGGRTEAFF
TRBD1	-	TRBV6-5	TRBJ2-2	TGTGCCAGCAGCTACACCGGGACAGTGAACACCGGGGAGCTGTTTTTT	CASSYTGTVNTGELFF
-	once	TRBV2	TRBJ2-3	TGTGCCAGCAGTTACCTTCCAAGAGGAGCAGATACGCAGTATTTT	CASSYLPRGADTQYF
-	-	TRBV6-2/TRBV6-3	TRBJ1-5	TGTGCCAGCAGTTACTCGGGAGTTTATAGCAATCAGCCCCAGCATTTT	CASSYSGVYSNQPQHF
TRBD1	-	TRBV6-5	TRBJ1-2	TGTGCCAGCAGTTACTCCGGGACAGGAAACTATGGCTACACCTTC	CASSYSGTGNYGYTF
TRBD1	-	TRBV19	TRBJ1-2	TGTGCCAGTAGTATACAGGGGGAAAAGGGCTACACCTTC	CASSIQGEKGYTF
TRBD2	-	TRBV4-1	TRBJ2-1	TGCGCCAGCAGCCTCGGTGAAGCGGGGGGCTACAATGAGCAGTTCTTC	CASSLGEAGGYNEQFF
TRBD1	-	TRBV19	TRBJ1-2	TGTGCCAGTAGTATAGGGCGAGGGGGCGGTGACTATGGCTACACCTTC	CASSIGRGGGDYGYTF
-	-	TRBV9	TRBJ1-6	TGTGCCAGCAGCGTAGGGGGGGGGACCCTTAAAAATTCACCCCTCCACTTT	CASSVGGGTLKNSPLHF
TRBD1	few	TRBV7-2	TRBJ1-6	TGTGCCAGCAGCTTTCCGGGAGGGGGCCGGGGTAATTCACCCCTCCACTTT	CASSFPGGGRGNSPLHF
-	-	TRBV7-2	TRBJ2-4	TGTGCCAGCAGCTTAGCGACAGAAAACATTCAGTACTTC	CASSLATENIQYF
TRBD1	-	TRBV7-9	TRBJ1-6	TGTGCCAGCAGCGCGACAGGGCGCGGCTCACCCCTCCACTTT	CASSATGRGSPLHF
TRBD1	-	TRBV6-5	TRBJ1-1	TGTGCCAGCAGGCGGGACAGGGGCGGTGAAGCTTTCTTT	CASRRDRGGEAFF
TRBD2	-	TRBV7-3	TRBJ2-1	TGTGCCAGCAGCTTAATAGCGGGGATTCGCTACAATGAGCAGTTCTTC	CASSLIAGIRYNEQFF
-	-	TRBV12-3/TRBV12-4	TRBJ1-5	TGTGCCAGCAGTTTCGGAGGGGATCAGCCCCAGCATTTT	CASSFGGDQPQHF
TRBD1	few	TRBV4-1	TRBJ1-1	TGCGCCAGCAGCCCCTTCCCTCGACAGGGGGAGCCGAACACTGAAGCTTTCTTT	CASSPFPRQGEPNTEAFF
-	-	TRBV19	TRBJ2-1	TGTGCCAGTAGACATCAGGGGATGTGGTACAATGAGCAGTTCTTC	CASRHQGMWYNEQFF
TRBD1	-	TRBV6-6	TRBJ2-2	TGTGCCAGCAGTGGACGACAGGGAACCGGGGAGCTGTTTTTT	CASSGRQGTGELFF
TRBD1	few	TRBV4-2	TRBJ1-1	TGTGCCAGCAGCCAACCACAGGGGACGGGTACTGAAGCTTTCTTT	CASSQPQGTGTEAFF
TRBD1	once	TRBV6-5	TRBJ2-1	TGTGCCAGCAGCCCGGGGGGACAGGGCACACGAGAGCAGTTCTTC	CASSPGGQGTREQFF
-	-	TRBV7-2	TRBJ1-2	TGTGCCAGCATCCCCGAGCTTAGACCAGGGGACTATGGCTACACCTTC	CASIPELRPGDYGYTF
-	-	TRBV7-2	TRBJ2-5	TGTGCCAGCAGCCCCCAACAGGGCTATGAGGAGACCCAGTACTTC	CASSPQQGYEETQYF
-	-	TRBV4-2	TRBJ2-7	TGTGCCAGCAGCCTACAGGGTTCCTACGAGCAGTACTTC	CASSLQGSYEQYF